This TCR beta chain was documented in a study of beta chain features in type 1 diabetes (dated 2018 in TCRdb). Study-level background: Mean age, gender distribution, total cell number and subset yield did not differ between patients and healthy donors. Regulatory and stem cell-like memory subsets were obtained from only 8 patients and about 8 healthy donors, while naive and central memory subsets were obtained from all 30 or so donors. In the study, TCRB repertoires of sorted circulating CD4+ T cell subsets from recently diagnosed type 1 diabetes patients were compared with those of matched healthy donors. A total of some 110 million sorted cells were examined across all samples, and the number of cells per subset was strongly correlated with RNA yield. Findings and caveats that apply to the study as a whole: At VDJ recombination sites, patients with type 1 diabetes made fewer insertions and deleted more nucleotides, a pattern implying thymic rearrangement abnormalities. In all four CD4+ subsets, TCRB CDR3 length was moderately but significantly shorter in type 1 diabetes patients. Because cDNA was sequenced instead of genomic DNA, activated cells with high expression could be over-represented, although the groups did not differ in activation or CD3 levels. Because the HLA sub-analyses included only small numbers of individuals, any influence of HLA type on TCRB rearrangement was left unresolved. PCR may preferentially amplify shorter templates, but because patient and control samples were amplified and corrected together, any resulting skew would affect both groups equally. Naive, central memory and regulatory TCRB repertoires appeared more similar among patients than among healthy donors.

This clone was counted only a few times. Its recognized antigen is unknown. The junction does not match germline at one end; this may be a read error. Other DNA sequences in this specimen translate into the identical CDR3. The High Capacity cDNA Reverse Transcription Kit was used to reverse transcribe all of the isolated RNA, meaning that expressed TCRB transcripts were what got sequenced. Deep immunoSEQ sequencing was performed on naive, central memory and regulatory T cell samples, with an average of roughly 3.5 million total reads per sample. Sorted cells were lysed in RLT buffer, and RNA was extracted using DNase-treated RNeasy Micro or Mini kits according to cell number. Each cell subset was processed on its own to prevent cross-contamination, while patient and healthy donor samples were processed together. Using the immunoSEQ multiplex PCR, TCRB sequences were amplified from cDNA into 87-bp fragments spanning the CDR3 region. Amplicons were sequenced on the Illumina HiSeq platform. The authors processed their data as follows. PCR bias was corrected computationally using synthetic template baselines, and reads within Hamming distance 2 were collapsed, with unmergeable singletons discarded. Reads were aligned against IMGT to assign V, D and J genes, CDR3 length and insertions or deletions at six rearrangement sites. Clonotype counts were normalized to sorted cell number within each subset before computing true diversity and Gini coefficients with the tcR R package. The overlap coefficient, calculated on TCRB nucleotide sequences, was used to quantify repertoire sharing. TCRdb's version of the immuneACCESS table is confined to in-frame rearrangements and falls short of the full clone set. An unresolved V gene accounts for under half of the shortfall where checked; the remainder is of unknown origin. The V and J calls and clone size come from that table; D and trimming were worked out from the DNA. Recorded for this sample are more than 110,000 clones; less than 9% of them occurred a single time. Around 1.5% of the sample goes to the ten largest clones.

Each donor gave one peripheral blood draw, roughly 120 mL on average, collected into heparinised tubes. A BD FACSAria II and a panel including CD45RO, CCR7, CD25, CD127, CD95 and CD27 were used to sort naive, central memory, regulatory and stem cell-like memory CD4+ T cells. All sorted populations exceeded 95% purity. PBMCs were isolated immediately by Lymphoprep density gradient centrifugation and stained directly without culture. So that batch effects would be minimized, each experiment stained and sorted samples in pairs, pairing one healthy donor with one patient. Sequencing was performed on central memory CD4+ T cells from blood. The sequence was obtained from a woman in her thirties in good health.

The sequence in DNA is TGCGCCAGCAGCTTTGGGCGGGAGCAGGGTGAGCAGTTCTTC. Translated, it gives CASSFGREQGEQFF. This sequence uses TRBV5-4 and TRBJ2-1, with 7 junctional bases fitting TRBD2. Measured from the cysteine to the phenylalanine, the CDR3 is 14 residues long. The sequence is cut down to CDR3 DNA, 42 bases in frame from base 1. The germline V gene (reference sequence) gives CDR1 as SGHNT and CDR2 as YYREEE.